In this sample, the clone carrying this T cell receptor (beta chain) turned up a few times. Its antigen is unknown. The data were obtained in a study of regulatory T cells in long-lasting Graves disease. Study conclusions and caveats: Persistent Graves' cases showed lower TCR diversity than newly diagnosed cases. Favoring TRBV28, TRBJ1-2 and TRBJ2-5 was a feature seen in persistent disease.

Germline V lookup: CDR1 KGHDR, CDR2 SFDVKD. The ends lost 3 bases at V and 3 bases at J; junction bases unmatched: 3. CDR3 size: 16 residues. Regarding time point: persistent/refractory GD, antithyroid drugs over 5 years with positive TRAb. The TCR library was made from RNA extracted from PBMCs. Arm-PCR of CDR3 regions with iRepertoire HTBI primers generated TCR beta libraries. Via MiXCR, TCRdb re-called the multiplex PCR reads, giving one row per CDR3 protein. The sample carries 350,000 to 450,000 distinct CDR3 sequences, less than 25% recorded once. The chain employs TRBV24-1 and TRBJ2-3, with 12 bases matching TRBD2. The sample in question was peripheral blood mononuclear cells (PBMCs), obtained when the disease was refractory, from a patient treated with antithyroid drugs. The clonotype comes from a female donor with Graves disease. CDR3 nucleotides: TGTGCCACCAGTGATCAAGGACTAGCGGGAACAGATACGCAGTATTTT. The encoded protein is CATSDQGLAGTDTQYF.